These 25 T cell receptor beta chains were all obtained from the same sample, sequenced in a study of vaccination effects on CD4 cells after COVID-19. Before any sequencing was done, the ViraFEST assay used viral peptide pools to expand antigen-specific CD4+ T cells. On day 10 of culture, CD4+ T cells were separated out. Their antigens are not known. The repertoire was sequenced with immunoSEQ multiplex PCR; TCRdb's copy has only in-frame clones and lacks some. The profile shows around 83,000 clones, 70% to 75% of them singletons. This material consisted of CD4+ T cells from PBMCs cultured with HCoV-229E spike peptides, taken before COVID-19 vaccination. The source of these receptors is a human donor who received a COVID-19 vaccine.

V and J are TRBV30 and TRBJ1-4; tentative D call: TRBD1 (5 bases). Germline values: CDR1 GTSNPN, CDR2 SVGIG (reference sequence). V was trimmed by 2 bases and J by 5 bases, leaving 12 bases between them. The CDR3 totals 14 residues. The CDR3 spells CAWSWGRSNEKLFF. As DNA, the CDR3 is TGTGCCTGGAGTTGGGGACGGTCGAATGAAAAACTGTTTTTT.

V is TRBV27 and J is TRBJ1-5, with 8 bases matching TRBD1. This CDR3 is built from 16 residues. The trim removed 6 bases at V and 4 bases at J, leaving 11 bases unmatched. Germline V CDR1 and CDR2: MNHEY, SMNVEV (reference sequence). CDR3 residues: CASRSTPGGRNQPQHF. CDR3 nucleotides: TGTGCCAGCAGGTCGACCCCAGGGGGCCGGAATCAGCCCCAGCATTTT.

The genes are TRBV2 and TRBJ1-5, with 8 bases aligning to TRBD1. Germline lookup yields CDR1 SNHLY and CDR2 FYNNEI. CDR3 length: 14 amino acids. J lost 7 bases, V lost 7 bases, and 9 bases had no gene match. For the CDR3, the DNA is TGTGCCAGCACTATAGACAGGGGTCCCCAGCCCCAGCATTTT. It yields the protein CASTIDRGPQPQHF.

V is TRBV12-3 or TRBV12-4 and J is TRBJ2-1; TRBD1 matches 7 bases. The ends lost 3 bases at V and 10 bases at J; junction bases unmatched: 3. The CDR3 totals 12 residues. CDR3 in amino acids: CASSFLGGEQFF. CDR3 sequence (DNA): TGTGCCAGCAGTTTTTTAGGGGGCGAGCAGTTCTTC.

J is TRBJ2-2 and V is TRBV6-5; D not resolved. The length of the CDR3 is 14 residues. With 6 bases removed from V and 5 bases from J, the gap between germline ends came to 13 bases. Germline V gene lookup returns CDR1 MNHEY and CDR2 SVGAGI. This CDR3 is CASSAGSGTGELFF. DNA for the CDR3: TGTGCCAGCAGCGCCGGGTCCGGGACCGGGGAGCTGTTTTTT.

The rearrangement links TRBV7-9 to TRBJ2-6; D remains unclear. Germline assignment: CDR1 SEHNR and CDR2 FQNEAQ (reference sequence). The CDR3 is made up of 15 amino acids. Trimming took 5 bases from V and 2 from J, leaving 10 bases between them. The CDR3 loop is CASSKVGAGANVLTF. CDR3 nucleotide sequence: TGTGCCAGCAGCAAAGTGGGCGCTGGGGCCAACGTCCTGACTTTC. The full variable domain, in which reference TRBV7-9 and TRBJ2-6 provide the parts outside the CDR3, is DTGVSQNPRHKITKRGQNVTFRCDPISEHNRLYWYRQTLGQGPEFLTYFQNEAQLEKSRLLSDRFSAERPKGSFSTLEIQRTEQGDSAMYLCASSKVGAGANVLTFGAGSRLTVL.

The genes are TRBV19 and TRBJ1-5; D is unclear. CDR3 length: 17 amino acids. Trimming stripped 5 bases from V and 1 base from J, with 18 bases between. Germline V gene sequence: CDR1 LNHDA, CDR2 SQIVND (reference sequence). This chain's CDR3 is CASSPPRWDGSNQPQHF. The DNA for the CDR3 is TGTGCCAGTAGTCCTCCCAGGTGGGATGGGAGCAATCAGCCCCAGCATTTT.

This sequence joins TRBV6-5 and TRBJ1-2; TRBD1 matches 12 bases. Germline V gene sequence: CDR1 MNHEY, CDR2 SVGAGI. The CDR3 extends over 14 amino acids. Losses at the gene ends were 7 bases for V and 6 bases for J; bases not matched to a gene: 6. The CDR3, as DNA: TGTGCCAGCACCCAGGGACAGGGGGCCGATGGCTACACCTTC. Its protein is CASTQGQGADGYTF.

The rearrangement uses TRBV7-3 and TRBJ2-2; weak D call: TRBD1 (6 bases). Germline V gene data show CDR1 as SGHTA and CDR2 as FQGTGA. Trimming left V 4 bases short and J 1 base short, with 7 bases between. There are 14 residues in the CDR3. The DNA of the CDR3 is TGTGCCAGCAGCTCGGGACAGAACACCGGGGAGCTGTTTTTT. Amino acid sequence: CASSSGQNTGELFF.

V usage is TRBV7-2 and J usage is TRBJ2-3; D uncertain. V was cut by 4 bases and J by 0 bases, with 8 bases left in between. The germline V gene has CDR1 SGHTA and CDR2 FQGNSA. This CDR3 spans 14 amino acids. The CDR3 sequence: CASSSYLSTDTQYF. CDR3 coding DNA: TGTGCCAGCAGCTCGTACCTGAGCACAGATACGCAGTATTTT.

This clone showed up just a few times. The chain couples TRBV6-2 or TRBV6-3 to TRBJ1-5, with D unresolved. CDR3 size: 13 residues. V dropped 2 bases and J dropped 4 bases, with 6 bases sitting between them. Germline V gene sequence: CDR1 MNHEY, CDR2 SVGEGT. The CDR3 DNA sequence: TGTGCCAGCAGTTACGACCTTAATCAGCCCCAGCATTTT. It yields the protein CASSYDLNQPQHF.

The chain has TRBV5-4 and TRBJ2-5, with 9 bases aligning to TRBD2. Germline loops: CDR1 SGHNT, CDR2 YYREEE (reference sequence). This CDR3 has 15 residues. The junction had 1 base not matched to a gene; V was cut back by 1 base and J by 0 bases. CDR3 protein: CASSLSGGYQETQYF. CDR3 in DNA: TGTGCCAGCAGCTTGAGCGGGGGGTACCAAGAGACCCAGTACTTC.

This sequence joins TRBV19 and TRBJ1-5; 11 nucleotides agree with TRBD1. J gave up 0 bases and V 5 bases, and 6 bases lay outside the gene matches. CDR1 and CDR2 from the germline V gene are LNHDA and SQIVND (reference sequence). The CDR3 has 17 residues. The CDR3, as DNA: TGTGCCAGTAGTGGGGGACAGGGGGTCTATAGCAATCAGCCCCAGCATTTT. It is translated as CASSGGQGVYSNQPQHF. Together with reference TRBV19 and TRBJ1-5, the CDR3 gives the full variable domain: DGGITQSPKYLFRKEGQNVTLSCEQNLNHDAMYWYRQDPGQGLRLIYYSQIVNDFQKGDIAEGYSVSREKKESFPLTVTSAQKNPTAFYLCASSGGQGVYSNQPQHFGDGTRLSIL.

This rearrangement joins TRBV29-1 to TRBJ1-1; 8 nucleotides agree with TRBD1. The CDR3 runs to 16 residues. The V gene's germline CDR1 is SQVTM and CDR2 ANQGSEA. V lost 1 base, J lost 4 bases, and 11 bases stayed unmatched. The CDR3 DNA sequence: TGCAGCGTTGAAGGGGCAGGGGGCGGAATCGGCACTGAAGCTTTCTTT. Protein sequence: CSVEGAGGGIGTEAFF.

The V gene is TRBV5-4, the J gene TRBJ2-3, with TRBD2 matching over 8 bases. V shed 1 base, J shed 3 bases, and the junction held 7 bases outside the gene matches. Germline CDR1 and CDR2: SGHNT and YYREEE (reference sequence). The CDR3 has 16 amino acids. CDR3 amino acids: CASSLFRGGGTDTQYF. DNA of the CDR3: TGTGCCAGCAGCTTGTTTCGGGGGGGCGGTACAGATACGCAGTATTTT. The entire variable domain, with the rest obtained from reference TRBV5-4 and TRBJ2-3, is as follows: ETGVTQSPTHLIKTRGQQVTLRCSSQSGHNTVSWYQQALGQGPQFIFQYYREEENGRGNFPPRFSGLQFPNYSSELNVNALELDDSALYLCASSLFRGGGTDTQYFGPGTRLTVL.

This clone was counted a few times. CDR3 sequence reads: CASSLADRVEVATNEKLFF. In nucleotides, the CDR3 is TGTGCCAGCAGCTTAGCTGACAGGGTTGAGGTGGCAACTAATGAAAAACTGTTTTTT. V and J are TRBV7-8 and TRBJ1-4; 7 bases agree with TRBD1. Germline-derived CDR1 and CDR2 are SGHVS and FQNEAQ. The CDR3 covers 19 residues. Losses at the gene ends were 0 bases for V and 0 bases for J; bases not matched to a gene: 10. The full variable domain, completed using reference TRBV7-8 and TRBJ1-4, is GAGVSQSPRYKVAKRGQDVALRCDPISGHVSLFWYQQALGQGPEFLTYFQNEAQLDKSGLPSDRFFAERPEGSVSTLKIQRTQQEDSAVYLCASSLADRVEVATNEKLFFGSGTQLSVL.

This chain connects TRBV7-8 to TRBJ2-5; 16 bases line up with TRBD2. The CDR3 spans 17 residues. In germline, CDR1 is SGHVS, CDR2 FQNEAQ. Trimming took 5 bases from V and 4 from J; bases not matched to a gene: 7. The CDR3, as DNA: TGTGCCAGCAGCCGGGGACTAGCGGGGGGGGTAGCAGAGACCCAGTACTTC. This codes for CASSRGLAGGVAETQYF.

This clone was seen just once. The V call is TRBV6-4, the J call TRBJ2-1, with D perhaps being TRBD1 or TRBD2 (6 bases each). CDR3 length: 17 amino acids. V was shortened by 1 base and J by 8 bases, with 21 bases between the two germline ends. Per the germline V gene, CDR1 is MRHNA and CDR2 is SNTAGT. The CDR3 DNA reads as TGTGCCAGCAGTGACTTCCGGGGGCCCGGCCTACCCCATGAGCAGTTCTTC. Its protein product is CASSDFRGPGLPHEQFF.

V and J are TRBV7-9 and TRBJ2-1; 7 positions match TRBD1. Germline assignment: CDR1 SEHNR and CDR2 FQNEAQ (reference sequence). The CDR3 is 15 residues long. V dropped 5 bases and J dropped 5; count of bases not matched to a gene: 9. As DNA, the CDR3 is TGTGCCAGCAGCGAAAAACAGGGGTCGGACAATGAGCAGTTCTTC. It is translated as CASSEKQGSDNEQFF.

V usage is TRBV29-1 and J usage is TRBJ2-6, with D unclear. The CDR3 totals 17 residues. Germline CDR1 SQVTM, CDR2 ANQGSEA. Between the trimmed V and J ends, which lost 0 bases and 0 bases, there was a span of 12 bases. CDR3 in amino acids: CSVEDSSYLSGANVLTF. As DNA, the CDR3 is TGCAGCGTTGAAGATTCCAGTTACCTCTCTGGGGCCAACGTCCTGACTTTC.

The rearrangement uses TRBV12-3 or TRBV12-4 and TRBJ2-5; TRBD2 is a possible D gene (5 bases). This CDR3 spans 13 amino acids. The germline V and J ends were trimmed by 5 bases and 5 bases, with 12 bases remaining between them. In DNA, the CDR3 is TGTGCCAGCAGTCCGTCGGGGAGTGAGACCCAGTACTTC. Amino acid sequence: CASSPSGSETQYF.

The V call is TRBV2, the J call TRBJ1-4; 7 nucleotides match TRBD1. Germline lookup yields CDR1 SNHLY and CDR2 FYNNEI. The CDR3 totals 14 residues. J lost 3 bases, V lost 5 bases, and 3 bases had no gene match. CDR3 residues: CASSPTGPNEKLFF. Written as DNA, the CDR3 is TGTGCCAGCAGTCCGACAGGGCCTAATGAAAAACTGTTTTTT.

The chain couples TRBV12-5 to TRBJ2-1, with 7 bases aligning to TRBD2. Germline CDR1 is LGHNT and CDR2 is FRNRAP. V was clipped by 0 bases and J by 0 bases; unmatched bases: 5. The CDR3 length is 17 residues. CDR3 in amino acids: CASGLVRGLSSYNEQFF. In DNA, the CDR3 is TGTGCTAGTGGTTTGGTACGGGGACTAAGCTCCTACAATGAGCAGTTCTTC.

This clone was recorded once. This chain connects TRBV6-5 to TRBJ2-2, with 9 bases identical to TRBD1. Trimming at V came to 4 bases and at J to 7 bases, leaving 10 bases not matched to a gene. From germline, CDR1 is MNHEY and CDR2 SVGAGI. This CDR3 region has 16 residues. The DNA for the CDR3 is TGTGCCAGCAGTTCTGGGACAGGGTCCCTGATCGGGGAGCTGTTTTTT. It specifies CASSSGTGSLIGELFF.

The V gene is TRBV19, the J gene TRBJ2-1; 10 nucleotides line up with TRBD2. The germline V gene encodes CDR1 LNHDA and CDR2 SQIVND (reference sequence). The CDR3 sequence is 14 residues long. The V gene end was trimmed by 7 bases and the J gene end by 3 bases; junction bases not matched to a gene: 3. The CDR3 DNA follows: TGTGCCAGTATGCGGACTAGCGGCTACAATGAGCAGTTCTTC. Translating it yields CASMRTSGYNEQFF.